These T cell receptor beta chains were read from a single sample in a study of T cell responses to AZD1222 COVID-19 vaccine. Clones were sequenced by immunoSEQ multiplex PCR, and TCRdb holds only the in-frame ones, with some missing. The data contain approximately 110,000 clones, approximately 86% of them singletons. Sequencing was performed on peripheral blood, taken on day 0 of AZD1222 vaccination. These receptors were obtained from an adult in good health. CDR3s include the opening cysteine and the closing phenylalanine or tryptophan. A D gene is named only where the DNA matches it firmly. Part of the rows lack a size; the others show once, few, many or a class for expanded clones.

V gene	D gene	clone size	J gene	CDR3 protein	CDR3 DNA
TRBV7-2	.	.	TRBJ2-5	CASSTSGREETQYF	TGTGCCAGCAGCACATCGGGCAGGGAAGAGACCCAGTACTTC
TRBV7-2	.	.	TRBJ1-6	CASSLDLGLNSPLHF	TGTGCCAGCAGCTTAGATTTGGGACTTAATTCACCCCTCCACTTT
TRBV18	.	.	TRBJ1-1	CASSSQQREAFF	TGTGCCAGCTCCTCACAGCAACGGGAAGCTTTCTTT
TRBV12-3/TRBV12-4	.	.	TRBJ1-1	CASSLWRGLTFF	TGTGCCAGCAGTTTATGGCGGGGTCTAACTTTCTTT
TRBV27	TRBD1	once	TRBJ2-5	CASSSPLRQGRRQTQYF	TGTGCCAGCAGTTCACCCCTCCGACAGGGTAGGAGACAGACCCAGTACTTC
TRBV11-2	.	once	TRBJ1-3	CASRPLQAPRNTIYF	TGTGCCAGCAGACCTCTACAGGCGCCGAGGAACACCATATATTTT
TRBV2	.	.	TRBJ2-7	CASHTPDYYEQYF	TGTGCCAGCCACACGCCAGACTACTACGAGCAGTACTTC
TRBV3-1/TRBV3-2	TRBD2	.	TRBJ2-1	CASSQLGLAGSYNEQFF	TGTGCCAGCAGCCAATTGGGACTAGCGGGTTCTTACAATGAGCAGTTCTTC
TRBV7-2	TRBD1	.	TRBJ2-2	CASSSDRKAGELFF	TGTGCCAGCAGCTCGGACAGGAAGGCCGGGGAGCTGTTTTTT
TRBV6-5	TRBD1	.	TRBJ1-2	CASSTGTGGTYGYTF	TGTGCCAGCAGTACTGGGACAGGGGGCACCTATGGCTACACCTTC
TRBV6-5	.	.	TRBJ1-2	CASSTMTYGYTF	TGTGCCAGCAGTACCATGACCTATGGCTACACCTTC
TRBV7-2	.	once	TRBJ1-6	CASSFKKNNSPLHF	TGTGCCAGCAGCTTTAAGAAGAATAATTCACCCCTCCACTTT
TRBV12-3/TRBV12-4	.	.	TRBJ1-1	CASGGKKNTEAFF	TGTGCCAGCGGAGGGAAGAAGAACACTGAAGCTTTCTTT
TRBV28	TRBD1	.	TRBJ1-6	CASSRDREYSPLHF	TGTGCCAGCAGCCGGGACAGGGAATATTCACCCCTCCACTTT
TRBV6-5	.	.	TRBJ1-2	CASTSVRGSGYTF	TGTGCCAGCACCTCAGTCAGGGGTTCCGGCTACACCTTC
TRBV24-1	TRBD2	.	TRBJ2-1	CATSDSGGPHNEQFF	TGTGCCACCAGTGATAGCGGGGGGCCGCACAATGAGCAGTTCTTC
TRBV28	.	.	TRBJ1-4	CASSSDAINEKLFF	TGTGCCAGCAGCTCCGATGCAATTAATGAAAAACTGTTTTTT
TRBV7-9	.	.	TRBJ2-3	CASSSSDPTDTQYF	TGTGCCAGCAGCTCCTCGGACCCGACAGATACGCAGTATTTT
TRBV19	TRBD2	.	TRBJ2-1	CASSMNSGAYNEQFF	TGTGCCAGTAGTATGAATAGCGGGGCCTACAATGAGCAGTTCTTC
TRBV6-2/TRBV6-3	.	.	TRBJ1-2	CASSNPGKSGYTF	TGTGCCAGCAGTAACCCCGGGAAGAGTGGCTACACCTTC
TRBV5-6	.	.	TRBJ2-5	CASSLGGLFQETQYF	TGTGCCAGCAGCTTGGGGGGACTCTTCCAAGAGACCCAGTACTTC
TRBV6-2/TRBV6-3	.	.	TRBJ2-2	CASSYRSMWNTGELFF	TGTGCCAGCAGTTATAGGTCGATGTGGAACACCGGGGAGCTGTTTTTT
TRBV5-5	.	.	TRBJ1-4	CASSLALAFNEKLFF	TGTGCCAGCAGCTTGGCCTTAGCTTTCAATGAAAAACTGTTTTTT
TRBV6-5	TRBD1	.	TRBJ2-7	CASNMGQGIDEQYF	TGTGCCAGCAACATGGGACAGGGTATCGACGAGCAGTACTTC
TRBV2	TRBD1	.	TRBJ1-5	CASSRDRGDNQPQHF	TGTGCCAGCAGTAGGGACAGGGGAGATAATCAGCCCCAGCATTTT
TRBV6-6	TRBD1	.	TRBJ1-5	CASRETGRYSNQPQHF	TGTGCCAGCAGGGAGACAGGGCGGTATAGCAATCAGCCCCAGCATTTT
TRBV19	.	once	TRBJ2-2	CASSFTSTGELFF	TGTGCCAGTAGTTTCACTAGCACCGGGGAGCTGTTTTTT
TRBV24-1	.	.	TRBJ1-1	CATSDWSNTEAFF	TGTGCCACCAGTGATTGGTCGAACACTGAAGCTTTCTTT
TRBV5-6	.	.	TRBJ1-1	CASSMGDTEAFF	TGTGCCAGCAGCATGGGCGACACTGAAGCTTTCTTT
TRBV19	.	.	TRBJ2-7	CASSLRSGYEQYF	TGTGCCAGTAGTCTCCGGTCGGGCTACGAGCAGTACTTC
TRBV5-1	.	.	TRBJ1-6	CASSLGGNSPLHF	TGCGCCAGCAGCTTGGGGGGAAATTCACCCCTCCACTTT
TRBV5-5	.	.	TRBJ1-1	CASSRSTVGDLTEAFF	TGTGCCAGCAGCCGCTCTACCGTCGGGGATTTGACTGAAGCTTTCTTT
TRBV5-6	.	.	TRBJ2-1	CASSLALVEQFF	TGTGCCAGCAGCTTGGCCTTGGTTGAGCAGTTCTTC